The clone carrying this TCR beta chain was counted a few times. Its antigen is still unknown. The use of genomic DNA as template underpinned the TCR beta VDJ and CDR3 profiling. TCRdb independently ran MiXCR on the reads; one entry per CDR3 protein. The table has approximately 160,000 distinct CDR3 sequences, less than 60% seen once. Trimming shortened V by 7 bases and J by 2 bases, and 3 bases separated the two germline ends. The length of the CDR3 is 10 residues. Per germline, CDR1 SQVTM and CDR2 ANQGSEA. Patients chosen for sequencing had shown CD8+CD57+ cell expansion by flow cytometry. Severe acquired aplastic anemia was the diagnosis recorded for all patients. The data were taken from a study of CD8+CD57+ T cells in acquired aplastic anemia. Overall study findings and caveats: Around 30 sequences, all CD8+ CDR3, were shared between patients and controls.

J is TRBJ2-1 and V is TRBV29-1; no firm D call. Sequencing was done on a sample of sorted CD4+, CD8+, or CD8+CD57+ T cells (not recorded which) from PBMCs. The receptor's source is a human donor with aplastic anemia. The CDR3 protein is CSAAYNEQFF. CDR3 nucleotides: TGCAGCGCCGCCTACAATGAGCAGTTCTTC.